The entry that follows covers one TCR beta chain sequence. There is no known antigen for this receptor. Qualities for individual bases were not recorded, and no much larger clone is one base off. A second Seattle source provided samples from volunteer blood donors who had recovered from COVID-19. Each collaborating institution followed its own protocols to collect whole blood in K2EDTA tubes. For TCRbeta analysis, collaborator samples were shipped as frozen whole blood, as isolated PBMCs, or as DNA extracted from either sample type. The data were obtained in a study of blood T cell repertoires in COVID-19 (dated by TCRdb to 2019 to 2021). Regarding the research as a whole: Samples covering the acute and convalescent phases of COVID-19 were provided by collaborators in the United States, Italy and Spain. The repertoires were released in a freely available public database intended as a resource for research on the immune response to SARS-CoV-2. The material from the prospective study consisted of cDNA or gDNA derived from T cells, B-cell-depleted T cells, or PBMCs. The sample metadata nearly always contained a de-identified subject ID, COVID-19 status, age in years and sex. Where available, HLA class I and class II types were obtained from metadata supplied by the sample provider rather than from assay-based typing. Samples were obtained from the ongoing ImmuneRACE study (first 160 participants) and from 1,254 subjects provided by 6 global collaborators. Deeply sampled blood TCRbeta repertoires from subjects exposed to, actively infected with, or recovered from COVID-19 were included in the dataset. Beyond this particular receptor, the publication reports: The amount of clinical and demographic metadata varied by source and participant and was provided uncurated.

TCRbeta CDR3 regions were amplified from genomic DNA using the immunoSEQ Assay, a bias-controlled multiplex PCR. The authors' pipeline ran thus. Within the assay, amplification of reference gene primers was used to estimate how many nucleated cells each sample contained. To quantify the absolute abundance of each unique TCRbeta CDR3 rearrangement, sequence reads were collapsed and filtered. For each sample, productive Simpson clonality was calculated by taking the square root of Simpson's diversity index across productive rearrangements. TCRdb took this table from immuneACCESS and kept in-frame rearrangements with V and J called. Such tables lack part of the clones; where checked against another copy, unresolved V genes explain under half of the gap, and the rest is unexplained. Clonal size and the V and J genes are those of that table, whereas D and trimming came from the DNA. For this sample there are about 230,000 clones; about 90% appear just once. Approximately 12% of the sample rests with the top ten.

The CDR3 starts with the cysteine, ends with the phenylalanine, and has 16 residues. Here the CDR3 DNA is all that survives: 48 bases in frame from base 1. Germline trimming amounts to 3 bases on V and 0 bases on J, with 4 as the count of junction bases outside the gene matches. The germline V gene yields SGHVS for CDR1 and FNYEAQ for CDR2. The sample was peripheral blood. The chain is made from TRBV7-6 and TRBJ2-3; TRBD1 matches 9 bases in the middle. This sequence originates from a woman aged 18-29 years who had recovered from COVID-19. At the DNA level, the sequence is TGTGCCAGCAGCTTCTACGGGACAGGGAGCACAGATACGCAGTATTTT. This yields the protein CASSFYGTGSTDTQYF.